The sequence of this TCR beta chain was determined in a study of cytomegalovirus exposure and HLA in healthy donors (dated by TCRdb to 2016 to 2017). Concerning the study at large: In an earlier analysis of several hundred of the donors, 276 Gb of sequence data and some 120 million unique TCR beta sequences from roughly 180 million T cells were reported. An early release that covered about 600 HLA-typed donors contained approximately 300 gigabases of sequencing data and around 85 million unique TCR sequences. Among the roughly 400 genotyped donors, around 81% belonged to the genetic ancestry cluster associated with self-reported Caucasian donors. The study was designed to test whether signatures of past pathogen exposure could be identified by cataloging public T cell receptors. The T cell repertoires of 666 subjects were profiled by immunosequencing and related to cytomegalovirus serostatus. Besides the first cohort of roughly 660 subjects, a separate validation cohort made up of about 120 different subjects was used. To predict cytomegalovirus infection status, the study combined high-throughput TCR immunosequencing, statistical association of individual TCRs with disease status, and machine learning. A later analysis re-analyzed previously published TCR beta repertoires from hundreds of donors and added high-resolution HLA genotyping to study TCR occurrence patterns. In the later analysis, no new phenotypic data were used to find candidate immune exposures; instead, reliance was placed on TCR beta sequences and their occurrence across donors. In an earlier analysis of 587 of the donors, high-throughput TCR beta sequencing was used to judge whether each TCR beta V gene segment behaved as functional or pseudogenic. Alongside the repertoire data, information on donor age, sex, ethnicity and CMV serostatus was compiled. Genome-wide SNP genotypes for about three fifths of the roughly 700 donors were used in a later genetic analysis, which treated that subset as a discovery cohort. Every repertoire in the discovery cohort had been generated on one and the same sequencing platform. HLA typing covered class I and class II loci at four-digit resolution. Typing coverage varied by locus: roughly 629-630 donors for A, B, C, DRB1 and DQB1; more than 500 for DQA1; about 600 for DPA1; approximately 450 for DPB1. A handful of DR-DQ haplotypes were handled as single units for association and clustering because linkage in the cohort was strong. Among about 370 genotyped donors of the cohort, an average of approximately 220,000 unique TCR beta nucleotide sequences was sequenced per donor, of which roughly 17% were non-productive. Study-wide findings and limitations: In a later analysis, HLA-associated TCR beta chains were found to be more clonally expanded and to have lower generation probabilities than equally common non-associated chains. This cohort had only TCR beta chains sequenced, and the lack of alpha or paired-chain data limited which features could be detected. A cluster of highly shared sequence variants was judged likely to be a technical artifact of the sequencing pipeline. According to a later analysis, parvovirus B19, influenza, CMV and Epstein-Barr virus appeared linked to several top co-occurrence clusters. When HLA alleles, especially DR and DQ, strongly co-occurred, TCR associations were difficult to assign to individual alleles. Immune exposure information for the cohort was limited to CMV serostatus. According to a later genetic analysis, donors in an Asian-associated ancestry cluster had fewer N-insertions in productive TCRs than the approximately 700-donor mean. In the study, around 160 TCR beta chains were listed as associated with cytomegalovirus. Roughly uniform sequencing depth across donors was assumed in presence/absence analyses, although this assumption may not hold. A few of the identified cytomegalovirus-associated TCR beta chains were confirmed in vitro to be specific for cytomegalovirus antigens. According to a later analysis, most CMV-associated TCR beta chains appeared to be HLA-restricted, and the HLA associations seemed to be driven largely by CMV exposure. A further reported finding was that TCR beta sequences accurately predicted the HLA-A and HLA-B alleles for most subjects in the first cohort. Because HLA typing was missing for some donors at each locus, association tests included only the typed subset. Because the 87-base-pair reads could not distinguish some IMGT-functional V segments, including TRBV6-2 and TRBV6-3, those segments were excluded. In a later analysis, TCR association rates were found to vary across HLA loci, with the most associated TCRs seen for DRB1 alleles and the fewest for HLA-C alleles. The classifier was reported to diagnose cytomegalovirus status with high specificity and sensitivity in both the original and validation cohorts. V-gene and J-gene trimming of TCR beta chains was associated with a missense DCLRE1C variant in a later genetic analysis, and the association was replicated in an independent cohort. Specific HLA alleles were associated with 15,000 to 20,000 TCR beta sequences at a false discovery rate of 0.05 in a later analysis. Linkage disequilibrium might explain the correlated functional status among segregating V segments, but an unknown experimental factor could not be excluded. In an earlier analysis of more than 500 of the donors, most TCR beta V segments appeared in productive rearrangements about 90% or about 30% of the time, broadly matching IMGT annotations. Across donors, most TCR sequences were observed very rarely, whereas some public TCRs were present in many individuals. Some 15 rarely observed V segments, including chromosome 9 orphons, were excluded from the earlier analysis of several hundred of the donors because counts were too low. The authors suggested that the approach could potentially be extended to other disease states and immunological phenotypes.

The cohort was made up of about 670 healthy bone marrow donors. All cohort members were sampled while nominally healthy, although unrecorded immune exposures were likely present. The donor tested CMV seropositive, placing the donor among the 250 to 300 seropositive members of the cohort. A peripheral blood sample was collected from each donor, and TCR beta sequencing was performed on peripheral blood mononuclear cells. The Qiagen DNeasy Blood Extraction Kit was used to extract genomic DNA from the blood cell samples. Concerning this clone itself: Its antigen is still unknown. Base qualities are missing; no much larger clone stands one base away.

The library was produced with the immunoSEQ multiplex PCR assay. The multiplex PCR relied on a mix of 60 forward primers for TCR Vbeta segments and 13 reverse primers for TCR Jbeta segments. The CDR3 region of rearranged TCR beta genes was amplified from genomic DNA with a multiplex PCR assay. Amplified TCR beta libraries were sequenced as 87-base-pair reads on the Illumina HiSeq System. The authors' pipeline ran thus. In a later analysis, some 80 million unique TCR beta chains were counted across the roughly 670 repertoires, and approximately 11 million of these chains were shared by at least two donors. To remove PCR and sequencing errors, raw reads were error-corrected and collapsed into unique sequences using a nearest-neighbor algorithm that merged closely related sequences. Alignment of CDR3 sequences to IMGT reference sequences was used to assign V, D and J gene segments. For a sequence to be retained, at least a six-nucleotide match to both a V gene segment and a J gene segment was required. A rearrangement counted as productive if the CDR3 had no stop codons and remained in frame with V and J, and every other rearrangement counted as non-productive. Following IMGT convention, CDR3 was defined as the stretch from the second conserved V-encoded cysteine to the conserved J-encoded phenylalanine. The earlier analysis of 587 of the donors excluded sequences that lacked an unambiguous match to a single V gene segment. In an earlier analysis of approximately 550 of the donors, V segments were called functional above 56.7% productive rearrangements and were called segregating when the between-donor standard deviation exceeded 5%. To diagnose cytomegalovirus status from the catalog of TCR beta chain sequences, a statistical classification framework was built. In a later analysis, TCR nucleotide sequences were compared against IMGT/GENE-DB human TR gene sequences so that V and J genes could be assigned. The TCRdist pipeline was used in a later analysis to assign CDR3 sequences and most-parsimonious VDJ recombination scenarios. A later analysis defined each TCR beta chain by its CDR3 amino acid sequence plus V-gene family, and excluded reads lacking a unique V-gene family. In a later analysis, 450 to 600 highly shared, low-generation-probability nucleotide sequences were removed to address suspected cross-contamination and a sequencing artifact. For each public chain, a later analysis derived a clonal expansion index from normalized ranks of inferred template counts within each repertoire. In a later analysis, generation probabilities were computed with a VDJ recombination model fitted to out-of-frame rearrangements, and the resulting probabilities were checked against IGoR. In a later analysis, hypergeometric tests were used to score TCR-TCR, TCR-HLA and TCR-CMV co-occurrence, with a repertoire-size bias correction applied to TCR pairs. In a later analysis, false discovery rates were estimated by permuting HLA or CMV assignments 20 times. A later analysis grouped co-occurring TCRs with DBSCAN, adding TCRdist sequence similarity when clustering within HLA-allele-positive subsets. Repertoires with fewer than 30,000 or more than 120,000 public chains were left out of co-occurrence clustering, as were about 5 repertoires with anomalous nucleotide sharing. Entries here come from immuneACCESS through TCRdb and include only in-frame sequences with V and J called. Some clones fail to appear in such tables; in the studies checked, an unresolved V gene covers under half of the shortfall, and the cause of the remainder is unknown. Clone size and V and J calls were adopted from that table, with D and trimming inferred from the DNA. The sample records 110,000 to 150,000 clones, 70% of which are singletons. 2.1% of the sample lies in the top ten.

V drops 6 bases and J drops 5 bases, leaving 10 bases in between. From cysteine to phenylalanine, the CDR3 is 12 amino acids long. CDR3 DNA only is kept here, 36 bases in frame from base 1. For CDR1 and CDR2, the germline V gene (reference sequence) lists MNHNY and SVGAGI. The sample was PBMCs. This chain joins TRBV6-6 to TRBJ1-2; 5 matching bases give a weak D call of TRBD1. This receptor was obtained from an older woman in good health and CMV-seropositive. The DNA sequence reads TGTGCCAGCAGCTCCAGGGTATATGGCTACACCTTC. This gives the protein CASSSRVYGYTF.